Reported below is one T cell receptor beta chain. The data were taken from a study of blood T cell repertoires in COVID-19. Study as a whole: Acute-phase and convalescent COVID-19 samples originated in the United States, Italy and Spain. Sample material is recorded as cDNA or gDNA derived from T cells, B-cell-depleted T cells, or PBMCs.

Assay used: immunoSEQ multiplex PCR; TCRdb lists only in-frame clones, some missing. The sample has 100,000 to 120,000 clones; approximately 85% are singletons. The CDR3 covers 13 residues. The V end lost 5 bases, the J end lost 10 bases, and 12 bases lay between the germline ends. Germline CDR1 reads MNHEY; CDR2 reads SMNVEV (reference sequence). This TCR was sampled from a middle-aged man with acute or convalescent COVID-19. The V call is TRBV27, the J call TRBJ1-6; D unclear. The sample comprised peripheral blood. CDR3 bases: TGTGCCAGCAGTGACGGAAGTAGCTCACCCCTCCACTTT. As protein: CASSDGSSSPLHF.